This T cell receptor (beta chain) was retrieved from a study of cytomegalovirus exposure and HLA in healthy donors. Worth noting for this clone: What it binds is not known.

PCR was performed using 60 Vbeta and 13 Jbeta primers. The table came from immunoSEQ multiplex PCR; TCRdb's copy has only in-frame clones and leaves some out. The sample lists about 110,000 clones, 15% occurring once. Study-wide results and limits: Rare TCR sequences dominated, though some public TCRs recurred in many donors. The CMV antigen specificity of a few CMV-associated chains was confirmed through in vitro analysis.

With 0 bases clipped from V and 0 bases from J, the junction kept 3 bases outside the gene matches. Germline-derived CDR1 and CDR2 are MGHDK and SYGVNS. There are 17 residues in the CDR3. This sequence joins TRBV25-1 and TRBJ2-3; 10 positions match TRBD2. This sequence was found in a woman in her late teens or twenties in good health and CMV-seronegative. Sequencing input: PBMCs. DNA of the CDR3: TGTGCCAGCAGTGAATACGGACTAGCGGCTAGCACAGATACGCAGTATTTT. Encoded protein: CASSEYGLAASTDTQYF. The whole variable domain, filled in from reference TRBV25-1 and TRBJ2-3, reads EADIYQTPRYLVIGTGKKITLECSQTMGHDKMYWYQQDPGMELHLIHYSYGVNSTEKGDLSSESTVSRIRTEHFPLTLESARPSHTSQYLCASSEYGLAASTDTQYFGPGTRLTVL.